This entry is about one T cell receptor beta chain. It lacks a known antigen. Base qualities are not provided; no much larger clone lies one nucleotide away. Taken from cysteine to phenylalanine, the CDR3 has 15 residues. The retained sequence is limited to the CDR3, 45 bases, with the frame set at the first base. CDR1 is given as MDHEN and CDR2 as SYDVKM, both from the germline V gene. Germline trimming amounts to 3 bases on V and 3 bases on J, with 3 as the count of junction bases outside the gene matches. This sample is part of a study of CD8 T cells in Susac syndrome (dated by TCRdb to the late 2010s). Notes on the research overall: The study used repertoire sequencing to test whether antigen drove CD8+ T cell activation and differentiation in Susac syndrome. CD8+ T cell repertoire clonality was compared between more than 9 healthy donors, roughly 14 Susac syndrome patients and around 15 multiple sclerosis patients.

High-throughput TCR beta sequencing profiled peripheral blood CD8+ and CD4+ T cells from healthy donors, Susac syndrome patients and multiple sclerosis patients. The healthy donors served as controls matched for age and sex. Bulk CD8+ and CD4+ T cells were purified magnetically by negative isolation, whereas CD8+ TEMRA cells were enriched by FACS. Blood was drawn into EDTA tubes, processed within 24 hours, and PBMCs were isolated by density gradient centrifugation. PBMCs intended for TCR sequencing were cryopreserved in liquid nitrogen and thawed later in a water bath at 37 degrees C. The sorted or isolated CD4+, CD8+ and CD8+ TEMRA cells had a purity of 90% or higher. RNA was extracted using the RNeasy kit, and roughly 0.5 to 1 ug of the RNA was reverse transcribed with random hexamers. The immunoSEQ multiplex PCR assay, covering 54 Vbeta and 13 Jbeta segments, was used to amplify TCR beta CDR3 regions. Bias from PCR amplification was corrected by using a synthetic template baseline for primer optimization and for computational correction. On the study's bioinformatics: Reads were annotated to V, D and J genes per IMGT and analyzed with immunoSEQ Analyzer, keeping only productive sequences. Clonality was calculated as one minus the Shannon entropy normalized by log2 of the number of productive unique sequences. Public and private clones were assessed among the 100 most prevalent clones of each patient and control. Susac-specific clones were defined as absent from healthy and MS cohorts, 1052 published viral clones and other ImmuneACCESS disease sequences. TCRdb trimmed the raw reads at Q25, called clones with MiXCR and kept productive beta chains. Rows matching on CDR3 protein sequence are summarized as one entry with the most common DNA and genes. None of the V and J calls come from the authors' own analysis; TCRdb made them. This sample is represented by around 150,000 distinct CDR3 sequences; roughly 94% of them were singletons. In total, the top ten clones hold 0.27% of the sample.

Summary of the overall study and its limitations: The study acknowledged that relatively few individuals were included in the TCR sequencing and HLA analysis.

The clonotype comes from a human donor in good health. Specimen: CD8+ T cells from PBMCs. Recombination linked TRBV28 to TRBJ1-5, with TRBD1 identical over 9 junction bases. The CDR3 in this case is CASSLGQGYNQPQHF. The DNA sequence follows: TGTGCCAGCAGTTTGGGACAGGGATACAATCAGCCCCAGCATTTT.